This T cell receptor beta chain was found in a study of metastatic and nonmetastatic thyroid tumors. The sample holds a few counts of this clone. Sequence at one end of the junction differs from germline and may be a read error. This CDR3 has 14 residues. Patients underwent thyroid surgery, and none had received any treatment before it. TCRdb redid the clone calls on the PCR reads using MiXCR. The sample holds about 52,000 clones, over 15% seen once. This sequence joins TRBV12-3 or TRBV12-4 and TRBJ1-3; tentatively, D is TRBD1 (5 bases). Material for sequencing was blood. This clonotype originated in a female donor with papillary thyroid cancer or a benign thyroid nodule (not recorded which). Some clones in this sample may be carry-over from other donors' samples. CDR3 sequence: CDSSLRGYGNTIYF. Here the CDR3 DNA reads TGTGACAGCAGCCTAAGGGGATATGGAAACACCATATATTTT.